This T cell receptor (beta chain) was captured by sequencing in a study of cytomegalovirus exposure and HLA in healthy donors. PCR employed 60 Vbeta and 13 Jbeta primers. Using immunoSEQ multiplex PCR, the repertoire was profiled, and TCRdb retains in-frame clones only, with some absent. The sample consists of 100,000 to 120,000 clones, roughly 86% of them appearing once. Study-level points and caveats: Productive status was seen about 87% or about 30% of the time for most TCR beta V segments in an earlier analysis. Clonal expansion was found to be greater in HLA-associated TCR beta chains than in equally common others in a later analysis. In a later analysis, across HLA loci, associated TCR counts were highest for DRB1, lowest for HLA-C.

Regarding this clone: Its antigen is still unknown.

Germline V lookup: CDR1 SGHNT, CDR2 YYREEE (reference sequence). V was shortened by 2 bases and J by 1 base, with 6 bases between the two germline ends. The CDR3 consists of 13 residues. The sequenced material came from PBMCs. The source of this sequence is a man in his forties in good health and CMV-seronegative. The chain is built from TRBV5-4 and TRBJ1-1; D is uncertain. CDR3 protein: CASSFRENTEAFF. The CDR3 DNA reads as TGTGCCAGCAGCTTCCGAGAGAACACTGAAGCTTTCTTT.